The 6 T cell receptor beta chains presented below share a single source sample, sequenced in a study of PD-1 blockade in mismatch repair-deficient tumors (dated 2017 in TCRdb). The meaning of the sample's time point label: 10-day in vitro stimulation with candidate neoantigen peptide 4. No antigen is known for these receptors. The library was made by the immunoSEQ multiplex PCR assay. The table was pulled from immuneACCESS by TCRdb, which kept in-frame rearrangements only. Such tables lose some clones; where checked, under half of the loss comes from unresolved V genes, and the rest has no known cause. The sample profile shows about 14,000 clones; 84% of them were found once. The top ten constitute 20% to 25% of the sample. The sample in question was cells cultured in vitro, obtained from a patient treated with pembrolizumab. All receptors derive from an adult with mismatch repair-deficient cancer.

The chain carries TRBV28 and TRBJ2-3; TRBD1 might be the D (7 bases). Trimming cost V 10 bases and J 0 bases, with 17 bases left between them. Germline lookup yields CDR1 MDHEN and CDR2 SYDVKM. The CDR3 is made up of 15 amino acids. The DNA of the CDR3 is TGTGCCATTCAGGGGGGCGGAATCAGCACAGATACGCAGTATTTT. It encodes CAIQGGGISTDTQYF.

The chain joins TRBV27 to TRBJ2-2; 8 bases align to TRBD2. Per germline, CDR1 MNHEY and CDR2 SMNVEV (reference sequence). The CDR3 loop spans 15 amino acids. With V trimmed by 3 bases and J by 4 bases, 4 bases remained unmatched. In nucleotides, the CDR3 is TGTGCCAGCAGTTTGTCGGGAGGGCCCACCGGGGAGCTGTTTTTT. Protein: CASSLSGGPTGELFF.

V gene TRBV28 combines with J gene TRBJ1-4; TRBD1 agrees at 7 bases. Trimming took 8 bases from V and 1 from J; bases not matched to a gene: 4. The CDR3 is 14 amino acids. In germline, CDR1 is MDHEN, CDR2 SYDVKM. The CDR3 loop is CASENRGTNEKLFF. CDR3 in DNA: TGTGCCAGCGAAAACAGGGGAACTAATGAAAAACTGTTTTTT. The complete variable domain, with remaining parts taken from reference TRBV28 and TRBJ1-4, reads DVKVTQSSRYLVKRTGEKVFLECVQDMDHENMFWYRQDPGLGLRLIYFSYDVKMKEKGDIPEGYSVSREKKERFSLILESASTNQTSMYLCASENRGTNEKLFFGSGTQLSVL.

A few counts support this clone. The rearrangement links TRBV30 to TRBJ1-1; TRBD1 is a possible D gene (6 bases). Trimming left V 6 bases short and J 4 bases short, with 15 bases between. The germline V gene encodes CDR1 GTSNPN and CDR2 SVGIG (reference sequence). The CDR3 loop spans 13 amino acids. CDR3: CACIRGLITEAFF. CDR3 coding DNA: TGTGCCTGCATCAGGGGATTGATCACTGAAGCTTTCTTT.

The V and J genes are TRBV28 and TRBJ2-2, with D possibly TRBD1 on 7 matching bases. CDR1 and CDR2 (germline): MDHEN, SYDVKM. The CDR3 is 16 amino acids. V dropped 1 base and J dropped 5 bases, with 14 bases sitting between them. The chain's CDR3 is CASSLFRAGGTGELFF. CDR3 bases: TGTGCCAGCAGTTTATTTCGGGCAGGGGGGACCGGGGAGCTGTTTTTT.

The rearrangement uses TRBV2 and TRBJ1-1, with 7 nucleotides matching TRBD1. Germline loops: CDR1 SNHLY, CDR2 FYNNEI. J was trimmed by 5 bases and V by 11 bases; bases with no gene match: 5. There are 11 residues in the CDR3. This chain's CDR3 is CASTGRTEAFF. For the CDR3, the DNA is TGTGCCTCGACAGGGAGGACTGAAGCTTTCTTT.